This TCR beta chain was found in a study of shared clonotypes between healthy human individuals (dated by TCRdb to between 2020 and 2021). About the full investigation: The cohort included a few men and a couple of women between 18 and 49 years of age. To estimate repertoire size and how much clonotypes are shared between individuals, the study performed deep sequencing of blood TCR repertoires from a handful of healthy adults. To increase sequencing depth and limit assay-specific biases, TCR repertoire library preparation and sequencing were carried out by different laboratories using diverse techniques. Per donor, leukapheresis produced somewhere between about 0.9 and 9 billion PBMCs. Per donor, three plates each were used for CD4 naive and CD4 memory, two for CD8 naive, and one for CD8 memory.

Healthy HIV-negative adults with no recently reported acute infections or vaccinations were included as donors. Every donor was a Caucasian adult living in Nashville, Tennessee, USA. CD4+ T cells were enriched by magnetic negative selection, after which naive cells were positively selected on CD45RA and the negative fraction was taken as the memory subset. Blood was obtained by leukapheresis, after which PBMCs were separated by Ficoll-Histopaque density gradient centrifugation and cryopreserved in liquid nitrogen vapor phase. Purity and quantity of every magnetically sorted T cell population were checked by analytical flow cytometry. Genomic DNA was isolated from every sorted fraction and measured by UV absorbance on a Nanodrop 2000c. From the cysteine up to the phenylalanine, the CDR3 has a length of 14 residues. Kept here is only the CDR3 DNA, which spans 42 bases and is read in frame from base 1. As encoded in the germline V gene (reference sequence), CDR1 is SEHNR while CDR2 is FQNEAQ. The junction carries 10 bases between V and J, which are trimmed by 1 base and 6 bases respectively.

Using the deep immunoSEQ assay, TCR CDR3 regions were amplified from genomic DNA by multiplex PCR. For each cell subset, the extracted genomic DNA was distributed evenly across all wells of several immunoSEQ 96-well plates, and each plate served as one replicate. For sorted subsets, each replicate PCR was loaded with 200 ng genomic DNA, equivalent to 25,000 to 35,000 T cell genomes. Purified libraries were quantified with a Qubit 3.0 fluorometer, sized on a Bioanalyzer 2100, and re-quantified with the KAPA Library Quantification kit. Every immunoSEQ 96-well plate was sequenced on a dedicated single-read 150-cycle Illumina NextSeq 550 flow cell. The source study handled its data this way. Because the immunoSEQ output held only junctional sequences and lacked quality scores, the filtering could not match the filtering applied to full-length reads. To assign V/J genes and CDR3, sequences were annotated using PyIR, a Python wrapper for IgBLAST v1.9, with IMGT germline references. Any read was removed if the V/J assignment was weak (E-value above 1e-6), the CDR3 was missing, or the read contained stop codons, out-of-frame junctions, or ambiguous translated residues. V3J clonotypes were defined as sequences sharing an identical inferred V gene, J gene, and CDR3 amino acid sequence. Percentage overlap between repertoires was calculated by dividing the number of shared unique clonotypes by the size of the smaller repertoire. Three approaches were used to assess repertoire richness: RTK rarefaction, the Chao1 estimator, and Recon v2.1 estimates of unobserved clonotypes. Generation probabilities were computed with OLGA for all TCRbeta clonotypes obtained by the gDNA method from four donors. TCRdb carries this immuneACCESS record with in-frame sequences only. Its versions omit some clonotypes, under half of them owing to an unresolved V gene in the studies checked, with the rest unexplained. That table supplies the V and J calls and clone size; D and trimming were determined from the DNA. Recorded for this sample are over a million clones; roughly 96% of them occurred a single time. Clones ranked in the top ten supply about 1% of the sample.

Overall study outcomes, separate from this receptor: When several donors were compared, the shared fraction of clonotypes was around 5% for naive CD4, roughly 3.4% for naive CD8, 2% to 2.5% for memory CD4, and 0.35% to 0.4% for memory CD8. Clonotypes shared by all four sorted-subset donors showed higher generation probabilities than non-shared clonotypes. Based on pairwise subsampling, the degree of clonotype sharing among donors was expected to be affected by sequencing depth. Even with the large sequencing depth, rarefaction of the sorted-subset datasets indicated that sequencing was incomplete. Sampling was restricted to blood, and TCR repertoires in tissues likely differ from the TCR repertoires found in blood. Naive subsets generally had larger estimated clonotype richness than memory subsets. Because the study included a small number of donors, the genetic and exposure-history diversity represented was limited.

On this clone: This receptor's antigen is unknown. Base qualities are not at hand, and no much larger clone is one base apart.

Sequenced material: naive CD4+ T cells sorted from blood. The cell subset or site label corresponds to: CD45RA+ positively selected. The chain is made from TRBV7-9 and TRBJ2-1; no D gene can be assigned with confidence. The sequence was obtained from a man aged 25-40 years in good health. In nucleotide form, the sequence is TGTGCCAGCAGCTTAGGGCTTTTGAGCAATGAGCAGTTCTTC. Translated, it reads CASSLGLLSNEQFF.